The 23 T cell receptor beta chains below all came from one sample that was sequenced in a study of blood T cell repertoires in COVID-19. Some clones are missing from TCRdb's copy, which holds only in-frame ones; the method was immunoSEQ multiplex PCR. Altogether fewer than 250,000 clones are present, 70% to 90% being singletons, with the ten largest covering roughly a tenth. The sequenced material came from PBMCs or T cells enriched from blood (not recorded which). The receptors shown here come from a man aged 25 to 40 who had recovered from COVID-19.

This chain uses TRBV5-1 with TRBJ1-3, with 8 bases fitting TRBD1. CDR3 size: 15 residues. CDR1 SGHRS and CDR2 YFSETQ come from the germline V gene. J lost 0 bases, V lost 3 bases, and 2 bases had no gene match. The CDR3, as DNA: TGCGCCAGCAGCTGGGACAGGTTCTCTGGAAACACCATATATTTT. It specifies CASSWDRFSGNTIYF.

This chain connects TRBV28 to TRBJ1-4; no clear D. V gave up 1 base and J gave up 6 bases, with 18 bases separating them. The CDR3 contains 17 residues. In germline, CDR1 is MDHEN, CDR2 SYDVKM. The CDR3 DNA reads TGTGCCAGCAGTTTATATGGTAAAGCACTGGTGGATGAAAAACTGTTTTTT. Translation: CASSLYGKALVDEKLFF. The entire variable domain, with the rest obtained from reference TRBV28 and TRBJ1-4, is as follows: DVKVTQSSRYLVKRTGEKVFLECVQDMDHENMFWYRQDPGLGLRLIYFSYDVKMKEKGDIPEGYSVSREKKERFSLILESASTNQTSMYLCASSLYGKALVDEKLFFGSGTQLSVL.

This clone has more than one count but fewer than ten. The chain is built from TRBV7-6 and TRBJ1-2; TRBD1 is a possible D gene (6 bases). CDR3 length: 13 residues. V dropped 2 bases and J dropped 4 bases, with 8 bases sitting between them. CDR1 and CDR2 (germline): SGHVS, FNYEAQ. CDR3 residues: CASSLMDSYGYTF. CDR3 nucleotide sequence: TGTGCCAGCAGCTTAATGGACAGCTATGGCTACACCTTC.

The J gene is TRBJ1-3, the V gene TRBV7-2, with 9 bases identical to TRBD1. Germline assignment: CDR1 SGHTA and CDR2 FQGNSA. This CDR3 spans 16 amino acids. V lost 5 bases to trimming and J lost 2 bases; unmatched junction nucleotides: 7. CDR3 loop: CASSQAGTGPGNTIYF. The CDR3 DNA reads TGTGCCAGCAGCCAGGCGGGGACAGGGCCTGGAAACACCATATATTTT.

CDR3 amino acids: CSVSPGLNTEAFF. CDR3 DNA: TGCAGCGTTTCCCCAGGGTTGAACACTGAAGCTTTCTTT. J is TRBJ1-1 and V is TRBV29-1; maybe TRBD1 (5 bases). V dropped 5 bases and J dropped 0 bases, with 10 bases sitting between them. There are 13 residues in the CDR3. CDR1 is SQVTM and CDR2 is ANQGSEA in the germline V gene.

This clone is a singleton in its sample. V is TRBV6-1 and J is TRBJ2-5; D might be TRBD2 (5 bases). V was cut by 2 bases and J by 5 bases, with 15 bases left in between. There are 15 residues in the CDR3. From germline, CDR1 is MNHNS and CDR2 SASEGT. CDR3 sequence reads: CASSETRALRETQYF. The CDR3 bases are TGTGCCAGCAGTGAAACGAGGGCTCTCAGGGAGACCCAGTACTTC.

The J gene is TRBJ1-2, the V gene TRBV4-1; maybe TRBD1 (6 bases). Per germline, CDR1 MGHRA and CDR2 YSYEKL. The V end was cut by 7 bases, the J end by 1 base, with 13 bases between. The CDR3 has 14 amino acids. CDR3 DNA: TGCGCCAGCACCCGCGACAGGCTTAACTATGGCTACACCTTC. It specifies CASTRDRLNYGYTF.

V usage is TRBV4-3 and J usage is TRBJ1-1; the match to TRBD1 covers 9 bases. The V gene end was trimmed by 0 bases and the J gene end by 4 bases; junction bases not matched to a gene: 6. Looked up from germline, CDR1 is LGHNA and CDR2 is YSLEER. This CDR3 spans 16 amino acids. CDR3 in amino acids: CASSQEGTGRSTEAFF. The DNA for the CDR3 is TGCGCCAGCAGCCAAGAAGGGACAGGGAGGAGCACTGAAGCTTTCTTT.

This rearrangement joins TRBV2 to TRBJ2-5; TRBD2 aligns across 10 bases. Germline V gives CDR1 SNHLY, CDR2 FYNNEI. This CDR3 spans 14 amino acids. J gave up 4 bases and V 8 bases, and 7 bases lay outside the gene matches. CDR3 residues: CASAQRGGVETQYF. Written as DNA, the CDR3 is TGTGCCAGCGCCCAGCGGGGGGGCGTAGAGACCCAGTACTTC.

In this sample, this clone turned up once. V and J are TRBV5-1 and TRBJ2-2; 8 positions agree with TRBD2. This CDR3 comprises 14 residues. With V trimmed by 6 bases and J by 4 bases, 5 bases remained unmatched. Germline loops: CDR1 SGHRS, CDR2 YFSETQ. DNA of the CDR3: TGCGCCAGCACCCCCAGCGGGAGCACCGGGGAGCTGTTTTTT. Protein product: CASTPSGSTGELFF.

The rearrangement uses TRBV27 and TRBJ2-4, with 7 bases that match TRBD2. V gave up 1 base and J gave up 0 bases; unmatched junction bases: 6. Germline V gene data show CDR1 as MNHEY and CDR2 as SMNVEV (reference sequence). CDR3 size: 17 residues. The CDR3 reads CASSLLGGLIAKNIQYF. CDR3 DNA: TGTGCCAGCAGTTTATTGGGGGGACTAATAGCCAAAAACATTCAGTACTTC.

The chain employs TRBV2 and TRBJ2-1; 11 bases fit TRBD2. Germline CDR1 reads SNHLY; CDR2 reads FYNNEI. This CDR3 has 14 amino acids. The J segment lost 5 bases and the V segment lost 8 bases, leaving 5 bases of the junction unmatched. The CDR3 protein is CASLRLAGNNEQFF. In nucleotides, the CDR3 is TGTGCCAGCCTCCGACTAGCGGGAAACAATGAGCAGTTCTTC.

The V call is TRBV5-4, the J call TRBJ1-4; 7 positions agree with TRBD1. The junction had 2 bases not matched to a gene; V was cut back by 4 bases and J by 2 bases. Germline values: CDR1 SGHNT, CDR2 YYREEE (reference sequence). The CDR3 contains 14 residues. The CDR3 loop reads CASSAGQTNEKLFF. For the CDR3, the DNA is TGTGCCAGCAGCGCGGGACAGACTAATGAAAAACTGTTTTTT.

V is TRBV19 and J is TRBJ1-1, with D perhaps matching TRBD1 (6 bases). The germline V gene encodes CDR1 LNHDA and CDR2 SQIVND (reference sequence). V dropped 7 bases and J dropped 4 bases, with 16 bases sitting between them. The CDR3 extends over 14 amino acids. The CDR3 reads CASTFGRGATEAFF. The CDR3 coding sequence is TGTGCCAGTACGTTTGGCAGGGGCGCCACTGAAGCTTTCTTT. Filled out from reference TRBV19 and TRBJ1-1, the complete variable domain reads DGGITQSPKYLFRKEGQNVTLSCEQNLNHDAMYWYRQDPGQGLRLIYYSQIVNDFQKGDIAEGYSVSREKKESFPLTVTSAQKNPTAFYLCASTFGRGATEAFFGQGTRLTVV.

This chain uses TRBV4-2 with TRBJ2-7, with D maybe TRBD1 (5 bases). Trimming pared 5 bases from V and 0 bases from J, leaving 14 bases between. This CDR3 has 15 residues. Germline V gene lookup returns CDR1 LGHNA and CDR2 YNFKEQ. CDR3 residues: CASSGGAGLSYEQYF. The CDR3 DNA sequence: TGTGCCAGCAGCGGTGGGGCAGGCCTCTCCTACGAGCAGTACTTC.

This clone was detected a few times. The chain is built from TRBV9 and TRBJ1-5; possible D gene TRBD1, 5 bases. From germline, CDR1 is SGDLS and CDR2 YYNGEE. The length of the CDR3 is 12 residues. Between the trimmed V and J ends, which lost 3 bases and 9 bases, there was a span of 10 bases. The CDR3 here is CASSGGGGPQHF. CDR3 in DNA: TGTGCCAGCAGCGGAGGCGGGGGGCCCCAGCATTTT.

The chain is built from TRBV28 and TRBJ1-2; D uncertain. Germline assignment: CDR1 MDHEN and CDR2 SYDVKM. The CDR3 length is 11 residues. V was pared by 7 bases and J by 4 bases, with 7 bases between. As DNA, the CDR3 is TGTGCCAGCAACTATGGCTATGGCTACACCTTC. Its protein product is CASNYGYGYTF.

The table lists this clone with a count of one. The chain combines TRBV15 with TRBJ2-1; D not resolved. The CDR3 is made up of 14 amino acids. Per the germline V gene, CDR1 is LNHNV and CDR2 is YYDKDF (reference sequence). V dropped 6 bases and J dropped 0 bases, with 9 bases sitting between them. CDR3: CATSRDRSYNEQFF. For the CDR3, the DNA is TGTGCCACCAGTCGCGATCGCTCCTACAATGAGCAGTTCTTC.

On this clone: The same CDR3 is also encoded by other DNA sequences in this sample. This rearrangement joins TRBV28 to TRBJ1-2; D is ambiguous. This CDR3 spans 10 amino acids. The V end was cut by 4 bases, the J end by 5 bases, with 2 bases between. The germline CDR1 and CDR2 sequences are MDHEN and SYDVKM. The CDR3, as DNA: TGTGCCAGCAGTTCATATGGCTACACCTTC. It encodes CASSSYGYTF.

The genes are TRBV7-6 and TRBJ1-5; the D is unclear. Germline CDR1 reads SGHVS; CDR2 reads FNYEAQ. Between the trimmed V and J ends, which lost 5 bases and 6 bases, there was a span of 8 bases. The CDR3 runs to 12 residues. CDR3 region: CASSQRGQPQHF. CDR3 DNA: TGTGCCAGCAGCCAACGGGGTCAGCCCCAGCATTTT.

The rearrangement joins TRBV13 to TRBJ1-1; the match to TRBD1 covers 7 bases. The CDR3 extends over 12 amino acids. CDR1 PRHDT and CDR2 FYEKMQ come from the germline V gene (reference sequence). After removal of 2 bases from V and 8 bases from J, the junction contained 2 bases not matched to a gene. The CDR3 loop is CASSLPGQEAFF. CDR3 nucleotides: TGTGCCAGCAGCTTACCGGGACAGGAAGCTTTCTTT.

The rearrangement links TRBV7-2 to TRBJ2-5; no definite D call. Trimming left V 2 bases short and J 4 bases short, with 11 bases between. The CDR3 totals 14 residues. Germline V lookup: CDR1 SGHTA, CDR2 FQGNSA. The CDR3 DNA reads as TGTGCCAGCAGCTTAAGAGTGATACCAGAGACCCAGTACTTC. It is translated as CASSLRVIPETQYF.

The CDR3 loop is CASSLASGSGETQYF. For the CDR3, the DNA is TGTGCCAGCAGTTTAGCTAGCGGGAGTGGAGAGACCCAGTACTTC. The rearrangement uses TRBV28 and TRBJ2-5; 10 nucleotides match TRBD2. CDR1 MDHEN and CDR2 SYDVKM come from the germline V gene. The J segment lost 4 bases and the V segment lost 2 bases, leaving 4 bases of the junction unmatched. This CDR3 region has 15 residues.